What follows are 10 T cell receptor beta chains derived from one specimen sequenced in a study of blood T cell repertoires in COVID-19. This table comes from immunoSEQ multiplex PCR, and its TCRdb copy is limited to in-frame clones, with some not included. The table lists under 150,000 clones, roughly 88% of them singletons. Sequenced input: peripheral blood. The receptor source for this set is a man aged 50 or older with acute or convalescent COVID-19.

This chain links TRBV30 with TRBJ2-7, with 7 bases lining up with TRBD1. Trimming at V came to 1 base and at J to 3 bases, leaving 9 bases not matched to a gene. This CDR3 has 15 residues. Germline CDR1 and CDR2: GTSNPN and SVGIG (reference sequence). The CDR3 DNA reads TGTGCCTGGAGTGCCGATTACAGGGGCCTCTACGAGCAGTACTTC. Its protein is CAWSADYRGLYEQYF.

J is TRBJ2-7 and V is TRBV11-2, with D possibly being TRBD2 (5 bases). CDR3 length: 14 residues. Germline loops: CDR1 SGHAT, CDR2 FQNNGV. V lost 5 bases, J lost 1 base, and 12 bases lay in between. The CDR3 bases are TGTGCCAGCAGCCGTATTACGGGATCCTACGAGCAGTACTTC. Translated, it gives CASSRITGSYEQYF.

The chain uses TRBV24-1 and TRBJ2-4, with D tentatively TRBD2 (6 bases). Germline V gene lookup returns CDR1 KGHDR and CDR2 SFDVKD. CDR3 length: 14 amino acids. Trimming removed 4 bases at V and 13 bases at J, with 19 bases between. CDR3 bases: TGTGCCACCAGTGAGGCGGGGCAGGGAACGGGACAGTACTTC. Its translation is CATSEAGQGTGQYF.

The chain employs TRBV9 and TRBJ2-7, with TRBD2 matching over 12 bases. The germline V gene encodes CDR1 SGDLS and CDR2 YYNGEE. This CDR3 spans 15 amino acids. Unmatched junction bases numbered 7, after V lost 0 bases and J lost 9 bases. CDR3 nucleotides: TGTGCCAGCAGCGTAGCTAGCGGGAGGGCCGAACGGCAGTACTTC. Residues: CASSVASGRAERQYF.

The chain uses TRBV7-8 and TRBJ2-4, with TRBD2 matching over 7 bases. Germline loops: CDR1 SGHVS, CDR2 FQNEAQ. Trimming at V came to 0 bases and at J to 6 bases, leaving 8 bases not matched to a gene. This CDR3 contains 16 residues. CDR3: CASSLAGGSSGNIQYF. CDR3 nucleotides: TGTGCCAGCAGCTTAGCCGGGGGGTCTAGCGGAAACATTCAGTACTTC.

This chain connects TRBV19 to TRBJ1-2, with 7 positions matching TRBD1. CDR3 length: 13 residues. Trimming removed 8 bases from V and 8 bases from J; junction bases left unmatched: 11. The germline CDR1 and CDR2 sequences are LNHDA and SQIVND (reference sequence). Here the CDR3 reads CASGPAGGHGYTF. The CDR3 DNA sequence: TGTGCCAGTGGACCGGCAGGGGGGCACGGCTACACCTTC.

The chain employs TRBV5-1 and TRBJ1-6; no clear D. This CDR3 comprises 15 residues. Germline lookup yields CDR1 SGHRS and CDR2 YFSETQ. Trimming stripped 0 bases from V and 5 bases from J, with 9 bases between. The CDR3 sequence is CASSLAVADNSPLHF. DNA for the CDR3: TGCGCCAGCAGCTTGGCGGTAGCGGATAATTCACCCCTCCACTTT.

This clone has only one observation. This chain joins TRBV7-7 and TRBJ2-1; D is perhaps TRBD2 (6 bases). Trimming removed 1 base from V and 9 bases from J, with 10 bases in between. The CDR3 totals 13 residues. Germline V gene lookup returns CDR1 SSHAT and CDR2 FNYEAQ (reference sequence). The CDR3 nucleotides read TGTGCCAGCAGCTTAGGCGGGAACAGTGAGCAGTTCTTC. The encoded protein is CASSLGGNSEQFF.

The chain employs TRBV5-4 and TRBJ1-5; no clear D gene. V was trimmed by 0 bases and J by 4 bases, leaving 5 bases between them. There are 13 residues in the CDR3. Germline V gene lookup returns CDR1 SGHNT and CDR2 YYREEE (reference sequence). In nucleotides, the CDR3 is TGTGCCAGCAGCTTGGTTCCAAATCAGCCCCAGCATTTT. Translated: CASSLVPNQPQHF.

The V and J genes are TRBV5-1 and TRBJ1-2; 7 nucleotides line up with TRBD1. There are 14 residues in the CDR3. Germline V gene data show CDR1 as SGHRS and CDR2 as YFSETQ. With V trimmed by 5 bases and J by 8 bases, 12 bases remained unmatched. The CDR3 is CASRRTGDVIGYTF. CDR3 sequence (DNA): TGCGCCAGCAGACGTACAGGGGACGTTATCGGCTACACCTTC.